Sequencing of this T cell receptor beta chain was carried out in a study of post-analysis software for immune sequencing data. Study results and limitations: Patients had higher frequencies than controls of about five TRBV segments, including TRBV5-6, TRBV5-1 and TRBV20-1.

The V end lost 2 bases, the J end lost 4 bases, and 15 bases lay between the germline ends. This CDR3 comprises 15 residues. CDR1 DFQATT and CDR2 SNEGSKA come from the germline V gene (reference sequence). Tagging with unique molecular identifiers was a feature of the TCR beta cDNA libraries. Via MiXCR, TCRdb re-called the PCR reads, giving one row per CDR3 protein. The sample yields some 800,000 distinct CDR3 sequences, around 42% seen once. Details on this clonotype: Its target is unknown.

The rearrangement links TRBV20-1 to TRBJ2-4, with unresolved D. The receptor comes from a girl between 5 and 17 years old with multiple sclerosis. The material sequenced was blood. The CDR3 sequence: CSARLQARSKNIQYF. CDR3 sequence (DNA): TGCAGTGCTAGACTTCAGGCGCGCTCAAAAAACATTCAGTACTTC.